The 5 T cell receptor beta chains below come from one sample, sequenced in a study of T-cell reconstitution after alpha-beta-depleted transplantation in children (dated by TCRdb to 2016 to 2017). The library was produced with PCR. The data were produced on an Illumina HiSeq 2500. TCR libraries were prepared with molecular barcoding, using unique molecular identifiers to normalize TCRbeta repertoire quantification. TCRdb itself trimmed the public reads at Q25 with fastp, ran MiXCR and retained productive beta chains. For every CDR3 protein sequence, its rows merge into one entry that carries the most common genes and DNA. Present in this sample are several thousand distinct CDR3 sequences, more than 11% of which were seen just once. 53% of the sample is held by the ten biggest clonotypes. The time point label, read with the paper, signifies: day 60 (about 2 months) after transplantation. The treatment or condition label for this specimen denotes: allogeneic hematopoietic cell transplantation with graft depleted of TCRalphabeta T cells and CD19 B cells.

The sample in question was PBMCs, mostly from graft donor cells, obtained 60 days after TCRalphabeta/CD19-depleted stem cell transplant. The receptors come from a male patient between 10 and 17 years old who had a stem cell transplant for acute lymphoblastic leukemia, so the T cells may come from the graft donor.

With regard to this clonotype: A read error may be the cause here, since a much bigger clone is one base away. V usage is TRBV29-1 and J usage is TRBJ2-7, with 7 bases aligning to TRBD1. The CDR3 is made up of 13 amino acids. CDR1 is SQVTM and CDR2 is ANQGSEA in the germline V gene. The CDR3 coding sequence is TGCAGCGTCCAAAGGGACAGCAGCTACAAGCAGTACTTC. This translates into CSVQRDSSYKQYF.

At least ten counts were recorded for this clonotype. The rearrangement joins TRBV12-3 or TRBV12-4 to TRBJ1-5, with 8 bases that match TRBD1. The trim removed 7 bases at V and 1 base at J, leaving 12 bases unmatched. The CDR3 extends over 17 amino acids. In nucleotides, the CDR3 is TGTGCCAGCACTAAAGGACAGGGCGAATCAAGCAATCAGCCCCAGCATTTT. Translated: CASTKGQGESSNQPQHF.

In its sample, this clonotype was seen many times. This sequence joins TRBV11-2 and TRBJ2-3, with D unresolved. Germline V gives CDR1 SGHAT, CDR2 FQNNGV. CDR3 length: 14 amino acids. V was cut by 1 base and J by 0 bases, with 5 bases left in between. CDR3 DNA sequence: TGTGCCAGCAGCTTAGGAGACAGCACAGATACGCAGTATTTT. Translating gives CASSLGDSTDTQYF. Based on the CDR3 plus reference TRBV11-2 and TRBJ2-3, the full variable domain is EAGVAQSPRYKIIEKRQSVAFWCNPISGHATLYWYQQILGQGPKLLIQFQNNGVVDDSQLPKDRFSAERLKGVDSTLKIQPAKLEDSAVYLCASSLGDSTDTQYFGPGTRLTVL.

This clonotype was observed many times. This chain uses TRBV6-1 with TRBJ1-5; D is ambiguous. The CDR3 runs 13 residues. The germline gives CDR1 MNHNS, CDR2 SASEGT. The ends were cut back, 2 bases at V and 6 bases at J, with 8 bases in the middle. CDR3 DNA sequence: TGTGCCAGCAGTGAATCATACGGTCAGCCCCAGCATTTT. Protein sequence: CASSESYGQPQHF.

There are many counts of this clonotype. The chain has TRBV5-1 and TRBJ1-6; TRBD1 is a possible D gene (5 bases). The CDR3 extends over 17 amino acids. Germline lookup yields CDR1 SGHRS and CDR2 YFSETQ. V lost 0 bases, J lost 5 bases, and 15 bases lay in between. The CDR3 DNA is TGCGCCAGCAGCTTGGGGCCCGGCGCAGGGAATAATTCACCCCTCCACTTT. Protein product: CASSLGPGAGNNSPLHF. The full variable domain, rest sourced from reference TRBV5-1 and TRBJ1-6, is KAGVTQTPRYLIKTRGQQVTLSCSPISGHRSVSWYQQTPGQGLQFLFEYFSETQRNKGNFPGRFSGRQFSNSRSEMNVSTLELGDSALYLCASSLGPGAGNNSPLHFGNGTRLTVT.